Listed here are 19 T cell receptor beta chains from one sample, sequenced in a study of T-cell reconstitution after alpha-beta-depleted transplantation in children. Unique molecular identifiers tagged the TCRbeta library. TCRdb fed the PCR reads into MiXCR, producing one record per CDR3 protein. The sample lists 540,000 or so distinct CDR3 sequences, roughly 23% occurring once. The input for sequencing was PBMCs, mostly from graft donor cells, taken 360 days after TCRalphabeta/CD19-depleted stem cell transplant. These receptors were collected from a boy under three years old who had a stem cell transplant for acute myeloid leukemia, so the T cells may come from the graft donor.

This chain joins TRBV12-3 or TRBV12-4 and TRBJ1-1; no reliable D call. The CDR3 extends over 14 amino acids. With 3 bases removed from V and 1 base from J, the gap between germline ends came to 9 bases. CDR3 sequence reads: CASSFRKGNTEAFF. In DNA form, the CDR3 reads TGTGCCAGCAGTTTTCGTAAGGGGAACACTGAAGCTTTCTTT.

The chain links TRBV19 to TRBJ2-3; D possibly corresponds to TRBD2 (6 bases). The CDR3 is made up of 15 amino acids. V shed 3 bases and J shed 1 base, with 11 bases lying between them. Per the germline V gene, CDR1 is LNHDA and CDR2 is SQIVND (reference sequence). The CDR3 coding sequence is TGTGCCAGTAGTATTGGGGGGTCCCGCACAGATACGCAGTATTTT. It encodes CASSIGGSRTDTQYF.

The chain has TRBV12-3 or TRBV12-4 and TRBJ2-1, with D perhaps matching TRBD2 (7 bases). V was clipped by 2 bases and J by 8 bases, with 19 bases between them. The CDR3 has 16 amino acids. In DNA form, the CDR3 reads TGTGCCAGCAGTTTAATTGCCGGCGCGGGGGCCCATGAGCAGTTCTTC. Translating gives CASSLIAGAGAHEQFF.

In its sample, this clonotype was seen many times. This rearrangement joins TRBV20-1 to TRBJ2-7; 7 nucleotides line up with TRBD1. The CDR3 consists of 16 residues. V dropped 0 bases and J dropped 2; count of bases not matched to a gene: 10. Germline CDR1 DFQATT, CDR2 SNEGSKA (reference sequence). The CDR3 here is CSARELPPGQTYEQYF. The CDR3 region has the DNA TGCAGTGCTAGAGAGCTCCCCCCGGGACAGACCTACGAGCAGTACTTC.

The chain joins TRBV20-1 to TRBJ2-4; D remains unclear. V lost 1 base and J lost 2, with 12 bases in between. Germline V gives CDR1 DFQATT, CDR2 SNEGSKA (reference sequence). This CDR3 comprises 15 residues. In DNA form, the CDR3 reads TGCAGTGCTAGAGGAAATTTCGGGTCCAAAAACATTCAGTACTTC. Translated: CSARGNFGSKNIQYF.

The V and J genes are TRBV12-3 or TRBV12-4 and TRBJ1-6; 7 bases map to TRBD1. V was clipped by 7 bases and J by 8 bases; unmatched bases: 8. The CDR3 is 14 amino acids. For the CDR3, the DNA is TGTGCCAGCACCAGACAGGGATCGGATTCACCCCTCCACTTT. This encodes CASTRQGSDSPLHF.

The rearrangement uses TRBV7-2 and TRBJ1-6; no definite D call. Germline V gene data show CDR1 as SGHTA and CDR2 as FQGNSA. The V and J ends lost 7 bases and 13 bases respectively, with 14 bases between them. The CDR3 loop spans 12 amino acids. This CDR3 is CASNSMALPLHF. In DNA form, the CDR3 reads TGTGCCAGCAACTCCATGGCCCTCCCCCTCCACTTT.

This clonotype has a count of ten or more. The chain employs TRBV20-1 and TRBJ2-1, with D possibly matching TRBD2 (5 bases). The length of the CDR3 is 11 residues. The V end was cut by 6 bases, the J end by 9 bases, with 12 bases between. Germline-derived CDR1 and CDR2 are DFQATT and SNEGSKA (reference sequence). The CDR3 is CSAALGSEQFF. The CDR3 nucleotides are TGCAGTGCCGCCCTGGGGAGTGAGCAGTTCTTC.

This clonotype was recorded a few times. The CDR3 DNA reads TGTGCCAGCACCGATACAGATACGCAGTATTTT. It encodes CASTDTDTQYF. V and J are TRBV27 and TRBJ2-3; D not certain. CDR3 length: 11 residues. The germline V and J ends were trimmed by 7 bases and 3 bases, with 5 bases remaining between them. CDR1 and CDR2 (germline): MNHEY, SMNVEV (reference sequence).

This clonotype showed up many times. J is TRBJ2-1 and V is TRBV15; 7 nucleotides match TRBD2. The V and J ends lost 1 base and 10 bases, in that order; junction bases with no gene match: 1. The CDR3 has 12 residues. Per germline, CDR1 LNHNV and CDR2 YYDKDF (reference sequence). This CDR3 reads CATSRAAGEQFF. The CDR3, as DNA: TGTGCCACCAGCAGAGCAGCGGGGGAGCAGTTCTTC.

This clonotype occurred many times. The chain joins TRBV6-5 to TRBJ2-1, with D perhaps TRBD1 (6 bases). The germline CDR1 and CDR2 sequences are MNHEY and SVGAGI. V was clipped by 2 bases and J by 5 bases, with 13 bases between them. The CDR3 is made up of 15 amino acids. Here the CDR3 reads CASSYIAGEDNEQFF. CDR3 coding DNA: TGTGCCAGCAGTTACATCGCAGGGGAAGACAATGAGCAGTTCTTC.

This clonotype showed up many times. The chain uses TRBV12-3 or TRBV12-4 and TRBJ2-1; 8 bases line up with TRBD2. The CDR3 has 14 amino acids. V gave up 3 bases and J gave up 10 bases; unmatched junction bases: 8. This CDR3 is CASSLNGGEGEQFF. Here the CDR3 DNA reads TGTGCCAGCAGTTTGAACGGGGGGGAGGGAGAGCAGTTCTTC.

This clonotype has a handful of counts. This chain links TRBV20-1 with TRBJ1-3; unclear D gene. Germline V gives CDR1 DFQATT, CDR2 SNEGSKA (reference sequence). CDR3 size: 10 residues. The V end lost 6 bases, the J end lost 11 bases, and 11 bases lay between the germline ends. The CDR3: CSARSGAIYF. DNA for the CDR3: TGCAGTGCCCGTTCTGGCGCCATATATTTT.

The sample holds many counts of this clonotype. J is TRBJ2-1 and V is TRBV15; D perhaps matches TRBD1 (5 bases). CDR3 size: 14 residues. The germline CDR1 and CDR2 sequences are LNHNV and YYDKDF (reference sequence). V was shortened by 3 bases and J by 8 bases, with 14 bases between the two germline ends. The chain's CDR3 is CATSSPGWADEQFF. DNA of the CDR3: TGTGCCACCAGCAGCCCAGGGTGGGCCGATGAGCAGTTCTTC.

This clonotype showed up many times. The CDR3 DNA is TGTGCCACCAGCAGAGAAGGCAGGGGTGGGGGCAATCAGCCCCAGCATTTT. Amino acid sequence: CATSREGRGGGNQPQHF. The chain employs TRBV15 and TRBJ1-5; tentative D call: TRBD1 (6 bases). The CDR3 loop spans 17 amino acids. Germline V gene data show CDR1 as LNHNV and CDR2 as YYDKDF (reference sequence). Between the trimmed V and J ends, which lost 0 bases and 2 bases, there was a span of 14 bases. The whole variable domain, filled in from reference TRBV15 and TRBJ1-5, reads DAMVIQNPRYQVTQFGKPVTLSCSQTLNHNVMYWYQQKSSQAPKLLFHYYDKDFNNEADTPDNFQSRRPNTSFCFLDIRSPGLGDTAMYLCATSREGRGGGNQPQHFGDGTRLSIL.

There are many counts of this clonotype. The chain recombines TRBV21-1 with TRBJ2-3; TRBD1 reflects the table's D call only, with no check against the DNA. TRBV21-1 constitutes a pseudogene. The CDR3 has 15 amino acids. The CDR3 DNA reads TGTGCCAGCAGCAAAGGGCTTCTCCCCCCAGATACGCAGTATTTT. It yields the protein CASSKGLLPPDTQYF.

This clonotype was found a few times. The V gene is TRBV10-3, the J gene TRBJ2-1; 7 positions agree with TRBD2. CDR3 size: 15 residues. CDR1 and CDR2 (germline): ENHRY, SYGVKD. J lost 3 bases, V lost 3 bases, and 5 bases had no gene match. The CDR3: CAISDQRGIYNEQFF. In DNA, the CDR3 is TGTGCCATCAGTGATCAGCGGGGAATCTACAATGAGCAGTTCTTC.

This clonotype occurred many times. The chain carries TRBV29-1 and TRBJ1-2; 7 bases align to TRBD1. Germline V lookup: CDR1 SQVTM, CDR2 ANQGSEA. V was pared by 6 bases and J by 4 bases, with 8 bases of the junction left unmatched. This CDR3 has 13 residues. The CDR3 nucleotides are TGCAGCGTCGGGGACAGCACGAGCTATGGCTACACCTTC. This sequence encodes CSVGDSTSYGYTF.

Many counts were recorded for this clonotype. V is TRBV25-1 and J is TRBJ1-1; 8 nucleotides line up with TRBD1. The length of the CDR3 is 15 residues. The V segment lost 4 bases and the J segment 5 bases; nucleotides outside the gene matches: 9. Germline CDR1 MGHDK, CDR2 SYGVNS. CDR3 sequence reads: CASSGIGQGRTEAFF. CDR3 DNA: TGTGCCAGCAGTGGGATCGGACAGGGCCGAACTGAAGCTTTCTTT. The entire variable domain, with the rest obtained from reference TRBV25-1 and TRBJ1-1, is as follows: EADIYQTPRYLVIGTGKKITLECSQTMGHDKMYWYQQDPGMELHLIHYSYGVNSTEKGDLSSESTVSRIRTEHFPLTLESARPSHTSQYLCASSGIGQGRTEAFFGQGTRLTVV.